The next 21 T cell receptor beta chains were all read from a single sample in a study of blood T cell repertoires in COVID-19. TCRdb's copy holds only in-frame clones and misses some; the assay was immunoSEQ multiplex PCR. The data show roughly 230,000 clones, roughly 81% seen once. The sample comprised peripheral blood. These receptors all come from a man over 45 with acute or convalescent COVID-19.

This chain uses TRBV7-6 with TRBJ1-5, with D maybe TRBD1 (6 bases). The CDR3 extends over 15 amino acids. Germline lookup yields CDR1 SGHVS and CDR2 FNYEAQ. V lost 1 base and J 4 bases, leaving 11 bases between the germline ends. CDR3 in amino acids: CASSLGATGNQPQHF. DNA of the CDR3: TGTGCCAGCAGCTTAGGGGCAACAGGGAATCAGCCCCAGCATTTT. Combining the CDR3 with reference TRBV7-6 and TRBJ1-5 gives the whole variable domain GAGVSQSPRYKVTKRGQDVALRCDPISGHVSLYWYRQALGQGPEFLTYFNYEAQQDKSGLPNDRFSAERPEGSISTLTIQRTEQRDSAMYRCASSLGATGNQPQHFGDGTRLSIL.

This clone occurred a few times. The J gene is TRBJ2-7, the V gene TRBV7-9, with D perhaps matching TRBD2 (5 bases). Germline lookup yields CDR1 SEHNR and CDR2 FQNEAQ (reference sequence). The V end lost 3 bases, the J end lost 4 bases, and 10 bases lay between the germline ends. The CDR3 totals 13 residues. CDR3 in DNA: TGTGCCAGCAGCTTGTCTAGCCGTTACGAGCAGTACTTC. This sequence encodes CASSLSSRYEQYF.

V gene TRBV5-6 combines with J gene TRBJ2-3; D might be TRBD2 (5 bases). Germline V gene lookup returns CDR1 SGHDT and CDR2 YYEEEE. The V end was cut by 4 bases, the J end by 4 bases, with 19 bases between. The CDR3 spans 16 residues. The chain's CDR3 is CASSGRRWASADTQYF. As DNA, the CDR3 is TGTGCCAGCAGCGGAAGGAGGTGGGCCTCGGCAGATACGCAGTATTTT.

The chain is built from TRBV10-3 and TRBJ1-1, with D maybe TRBD1 (6 bases). Germline V gene sequence: CDR1 ENHRY, CDR2 SYGVKD. The V gene lost 8 bases and the J gene lost 2 bases, with 9 bases spanning the gap. The CDR3 length is 12 residues. The CDR3 DNA follows: TGTGCCATCCGGACAGACAACACTGAAGCTTTCTTT. This translates into CAIRTDNTEAFF.

A single count supports this clone. The chain employs TRBV10-3 and TRBJ2-7; 9 positions agree with TRBD2. The CDR3 is 16 residues long. Germline lookup yields CDR1 ENHRY and CDR2 SYGVKD. V gave up 7 bases and J gave up 1 base; unmatched junction bases: 11. The CDR3 bases are TGTGCCATCACCAAACAGGGTAGCGGGAGTTCCTACGAGCAGTACTTC. Translation gives CAITKQGSGSSYEQYF.

The genes are TRBV10-2 and TRBJ1-2, with TRBD1 as a possible D gene (5 bases). The CDR3 length is 13 residues. V shed 2 bases and J shed 3 bases, with 7 bases lying between them. CDR1 and CDR2 (germline): WSHSY, SAAADI. In DNA, the CDR3 is TGCGCCAGCAGTGAGCAGGGCGACTATGGCTACACCTTC. This encodes CASSEQGDYGYTF.

The table lists this clone with a few counts. This chain joins TRBV2 and TRBJ2-7; maybe TRBD2 (6 bases). CDR3 length: 13 amino acids. Germline V gene data show CDR1 as SNHLY and CDR2 as FYNNEI. Trimming shortened V by 7 bases and J by 0 bases, and 10 bases separated the two germline ends. CDR3 sequence reads: CASTEGYSYEQYF. The CDR3 DNA is TGTGCCAGCACGGAGGGATACTCCTACGAGCAGTACTTC.

V and J are TRBV28 and TRBJ2-7, with 7 bases aligning to TRBD1. CDR3 length equals 14 residues. Germline assignment: CDR1 MDHEN and CDR2 SYDVKM. Losses at the gene ends were 3 bases for V and 4 bases for J; bases not matched to a gene: 6. DNA of the CDR3: TGTGCCAGCAGTTTTCGACAGGGACGGTACGAGCAGTACTTC. Translating it yields CASSFRQGRYEQYF.

This clone was seen only a few times. The genes are TRBV5-1 and TRBJ2-2; possible D gene TRBD1, 6 bases. V was cut by 7 bases and J by 3 bases, with 19 bases left in between. The V gene's germline CDR1 is SGHRS and CDR2 YFSETQ. The CDR3 is 16 amino acids. The CDR3 DNA sequence: TGCGCCAGCGGCGAATCCGGGACAATCGACACCGGGGAGCTGTTTTTT. Protein: CASGESGTIDTGELFF.

V gene TRBV9 combines with J gene TRBJ2-7; no definite D call. Trimming took 5 bases from V and 0 from J, leaving 9 bases between them. The CDR3 is 13 amino acids. Germline CDR1 reads SGDLS; CDR2 reads YYNGEE. The CDR3 DNA is TGTGCCAGCAGTTTGACTGTCTCCTACGAGCAGTACTTC. Translating gives CASSLTVSYEQYF. The full variable domain, in which reference TRBV9 and TRBJ2-7 provide the parts outside the CDR3, is DSGVTQTPKHLITATGQRVTLRCSPRSGDLSVYWYQQSLDQGLQFLIQYYNGEERAKGNILERFSAQQFPDLHSELNLSSLELGDSALYFCASSLTVSYEQYFGPGTRLTVT.

This clone appeared a single time. This sequence joins TRBV30 and TRBJ1-4; a possible D gene is TRBD1 (5 bases). The CDR3 totals 15 residues. V lost 1 base to trimming and J lost 4 bases, with 13 bases between them. Germline values: CDR1 GTSNPN, CDR2 SVGIG (reference sequence). The CDR3 bases are TGTGCCTGGAGTGGAGAACAGGTTTATAATGAAAAACTGTTTTTT. Its translation: CAWSGEQVYNEKLFF.

V gene TRBV7-9 combines with J gene TRBJ2-7; D is possibly TRBD1 (6 bases). With 2 bases removed from V and 0 bases from J, the gap between germline ends came to 23 bases. Germline CDR1 and CDR2: SEHNR and FQNEAQ (reference sequence). The CDR3 has 19 residues. The CDR3 DNA reads as TGTGCCAGCAGCTTACCGGGACGGGCCTCCGGGACACACTCCTACGAGCAGTACTTC. It codes for CASSLPGRASGTHSYEQYF.

The table lists this clone with a count of one. J is TRBJ1-2 and V is TRBV6-5; TRBD1 matches 9 bases. The V gene end was trimmed by 0 bases and the J gene end by 3 bases; junction bases not matched to a gene: 5. CDR1 and CDR2 from the germline V gene are MNHEY and SVGAGI. The CDR3 runs to 16 residues. CDR3 protein: CASSYSTGGGYYGYTF. The CDR3, as DNA: TGTGCCAGCAGTTACTCAACAGGGGGCGGTTACTATGGCTACACCTTC.

V and J are TRBV18 and TRBJ2-1; 14 bases are a match to TRBD2. Germline V gene sequence: CDR1 KGHSH, CDR2 LQKENI. This CDR3 has 16 amino acids. J was trimmed by 7 bases and V by 2 bases; bases with no gene match: 4. CDR3 amino acids: CASSPTGLAGGNEQFF. In DNA form, the CDR3 reads TGTGCCAGCTCACCAACTGGACTAGCGGGAGGAAATGAGCAGTTCTTC.

The rearrangement joins TRBV29-1 to TRBJ2-7, with 7 bases identical to TRBD1. Germline CDR1 SQVTM, CDR2 ANQGSEA. The CDR3 is 13 amino acids. The V and J ends lost 7 bases and 0 bases, in that order; junction bases with no gene match: 6. The CDR3 DNA follows: TGCAGCGGGGTGGCAGGGGGCTCCTACGAGCAGTACTTC. Translated, it gives CSGVAGGSYEQYF.

Here the CDR3 reads CASSYRSGRTDQPQHF. The CDR3 DNA follows: TGTGCCAGCAGTTACCGTTCAGGGCGAACCGATCAGCCCCAGCATTTT. This rearrangement joins TRBV6-2 or TRBV6-3 to TRBJ1-5; D may be TRBD1 (5 bases). Germline CDR1 and CDR2: MNHEY and SVGEGT. This CDR3 contains 16 residues. V shed 2 bases and J shed 5 bases, with 16 bases lying between them.

V and J are TRBV7-6 and TRBJ2-7; D may be TRBD1 (6 bases). With 2 bases removed from V and 0 bases from J, the gap between germline ends came to 14 bases. The CDR3 covers 16 residues. Germline V gene lookup returns CDR1 SGHVS and CDR2 FNYEAQ. The CDR3 loop is CASSLRGTVSSYEQYF. The CDR3 DNA reads TGTGCCAGCAGCTTAAGGGGGACCGTAAGCTCCTACGAGCAGTACTTC.

This clone has only one observation. The chain carries TRBV5-6 and TRBJ2-3; 9 nucleotides agree with TRBD1. This CDR3 comprises 16 residues. Germline assignment: CDR1 SGHDT and CDR2 YYEEEE. The V gene end was trimmed by 1 base and the J gene end by 1 base; junction bases not matched to a gene: 4. The CDR3 loop is CASSLMTGGGTDTQYF. DNA for the CDR3: TGTGCCAGCAGCTTGATGACAGGGGGTGGCACAGATACGCAGTATTTT.

This clone was seen once. The chain joins TRBV5-1 to TRBJ1-6; D is unresolved. CDR1 is SGHRS and CDR2 is YFSETQ in the germline V gene. The CDR3 sequence is 15 residues long. The V and J ends lost 0 bases and 4 bases respectively, with 8 bases between them. The CDR3 nucleotides read TGCGCCAGCAGCTTGGAGTCAGGATATAATTCACCCCTCCACTTT. It yields the protein CASSLESGYNSPLHF.

This clone was found a few times. The chain is built from TRBV3-1 (or the pseudogene TRBV3-2) and TRBJ1-2; 7 nucleotides agree with TRBD1. The CDR3 is made up of 16 amino acids. Germline values: CDR1 LGHDT, CDR2 YNNKEL (reference sequence). V lost 1 base, J lost 0 bases, and 5 bases stayed unmatched. The CDR3 bases are TGTGCCAGCAGCCAAGCGGCAGGGGGTACTAACTATGGCTACACCTTC. The encoded protein is CASSQAAGGTNYGYTF.

CDR3 DNA: TGTGCCAGCAGTGAAGGAGCTGGTACCTACGAGCAGTACTTC. It encodes CASSEGAGTYEQYF. The genes are TRBV6-1 and TRBJ2-7; no firm D call. Trimming took 1 base from V and 2 from J, leaving 9 bases between them. The CDR3 sequence is 14 residues long. Germline CDR1 is MNHNS and CDR2 is SASEGT.